This record covers a single T cell receptor beta chain. Its antigen is still unknown. No base qualities exist here, and no much larger clone lies one base off it. To sequence the TCRbeta CDR3 region, genomic DNA was isolated from the sorted cells. The immunoSEQ Assay was used for sequencing of TCRbeta CDR3 regions. Entries here come from immuneACCESS through TCRdb and include only in-frame sequences with V and J called. Some clones fail to appear in such tables; in the studies checked, an unresolved V gene covers under half of the shortfall, and the cause of the remainder is unknown. The sample records approximately 29,000 clones, 70% to 80% of which are singletons. The ten largest clones take up about 15% of the sample. The data stem from a study of OX40 agonist ivuxolimab in advanced cancers. With respect to the entire study: Ivuxolimab was a fully human IgG2 agonistic monoclonal antibody targeting the costimulatory receptor OX40 (CD134). Intravenous ivuxolimab was administered to patients every 2 weeks at six dose levels: 0.01, 0.1, 0.3, 1.5, 3 and 10 mg/kg. The paper reports the monotherapy dose-escalation portion (N of about 54 patients) of the phase I ivuxolimab trial. Prior anti-PD-1, anti-PD-L1 or anti-CTLA-4 therapy was permitted, and checkpoint inhibitors had been received by 30% to 40% of dose-escalation patients. The point of sequencing TCRbeta in the periphery was to test whether ivuxolimab changed TCR sequence diversity and drove clonal T-cell expansion. Of the approximately 50 dose-escalation patients, hepatocellular carcinoma was present in approximately 20, melanoma in roughly 15, renal cell carcinoma in 9 and head and neck cancer in 9. Three dose-escalation patients achieved partial responses, one with hepatocellular carcinoma and two with cutaneous melanoma. A male proportion of almost 85% and a mean age of about 60 years, ranging from roughly 23 to 79, were recorded for the dose-escalation cohort. Paper-wide results and their limitations: Low levels of normalized T-cell clonal expansion were also shown by some nonresponding patients. In partial responders in the 0.1-3.0 mg/kg groups, normalized peripheral clonal expansion was found to be among the lowest, especially among CD8+ T cells. At doses of 0.1 to 3.0 mg/kg, clonal expansion of both CD4+ and CD8+ T cells in blood was seen between baseline and week 6. After ivuxolimab, CD8+ T cells had more expanded clones than CD4+ T cells on average. The antigen specificity of the peripheral T cells that underwent clonal expansion was not determined.

Patients with a history of autoimmune disease or receiving systemic immunosuppression were excluded from the trial. Peripheral blood for TCR sequencing was drawn from every dose cohort at baseline, at cycle 4 day 1 and at cycle 7 day 1. The samples were drawn from a first-in-human, open-label, multicenter phase I dose-escalation trial of ivuxolimab. Adults with locally advanced or metastatic melanoma, renal cell, hepatocellular, or head and neck squamous cell carcinoma were enrolled in the trial. Before TCR sequencing, CD4+ T cells and CD8+ T cells from peripheral blood were sorted into separate populations. Germline trimming: 4 bases from V, 4 bases from J; junction bases outside gene matches: 1. The CDR3 holds 13 amino acids from the cysteine to the phenylalanine. Here the CDR3 DNA is all that survives: 39 bases in frame from base 1. CDR1 LNHDA and CDR2 SQIVND are derived from the germline V gene (reference sequence).

The chain was built from TRBV19 and TRBJ2-1, with 7 bases matching TRBD1. This TCR was sampled from an adult with an advanced solid tumor such as melanoma, head and neck, liver or kidney cancer. The sample consisted of CD4+ or CD8+ T cells sorted from blood, taken in a trial of the OX40 agonist ivuxolimab. The CDR3 is CASSTDRYNEQFF. The bases read TGTGCCAGTAGTACGGACAGGTACAATGAGCAGTTCTTC.